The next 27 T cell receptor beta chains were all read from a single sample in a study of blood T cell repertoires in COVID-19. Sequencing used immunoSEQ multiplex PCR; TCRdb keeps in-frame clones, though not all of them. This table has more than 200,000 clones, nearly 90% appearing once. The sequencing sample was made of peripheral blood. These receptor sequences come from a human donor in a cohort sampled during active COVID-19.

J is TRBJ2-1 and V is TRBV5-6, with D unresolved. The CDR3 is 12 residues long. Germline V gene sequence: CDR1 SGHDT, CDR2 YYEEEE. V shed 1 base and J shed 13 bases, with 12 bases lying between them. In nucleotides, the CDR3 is TGTGCCAGCAGCTTGACGGGTTTCACTCAGTTCTTC. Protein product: CASSLTGFTQFF.

The CDR3 spells CASSHLDRAYGYTF. CDR3 nucleotide sequence: TGCGCCAGCAGCCACCTAGACAGGGCCTATGGCTACACCTTC. V gene TRBV4-1 combines with J gene TRBJ1-2, with 7 bases fitting TRBD1. Trimming removed 3 bases from V and 4 bases from J; junction bases left unmatched: 5. The CDR3 consists of 14 residues. The V gene's germline CDR1 is MGHRA and CDR2 YSYEKL.

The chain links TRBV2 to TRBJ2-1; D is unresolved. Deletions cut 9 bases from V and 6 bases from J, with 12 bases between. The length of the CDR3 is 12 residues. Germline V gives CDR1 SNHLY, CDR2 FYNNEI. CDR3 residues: CASTLLSNEQFF. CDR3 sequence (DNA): TGTGCCAGTACCCTTCTAAGCAATGAGCAGTTCTTC.

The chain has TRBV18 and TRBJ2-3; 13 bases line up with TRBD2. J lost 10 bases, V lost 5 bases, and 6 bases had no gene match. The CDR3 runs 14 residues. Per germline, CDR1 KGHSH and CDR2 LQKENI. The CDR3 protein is CASSELLAGGPQYF. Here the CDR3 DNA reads TGTGCCAGCTCAGAGCTACTAGCGGGGGGGCCGCAGTATTTT.

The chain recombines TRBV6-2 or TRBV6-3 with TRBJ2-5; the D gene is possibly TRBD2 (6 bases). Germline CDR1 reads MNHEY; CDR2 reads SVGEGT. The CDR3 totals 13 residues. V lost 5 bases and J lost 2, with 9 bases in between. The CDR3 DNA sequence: TGTGCCAGCAGTGTCCGGGAGCAAGAGACCCAGTACTTC. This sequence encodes CASSVREQETQYF.

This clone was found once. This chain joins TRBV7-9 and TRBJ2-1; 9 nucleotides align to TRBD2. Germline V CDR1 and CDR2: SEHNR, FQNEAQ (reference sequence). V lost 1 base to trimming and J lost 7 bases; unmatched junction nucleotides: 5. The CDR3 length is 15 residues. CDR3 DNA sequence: TGTGCCAGCAGCTTAGGGCGGGGGGGCCCGAATGAGCAGTTCTTC. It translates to CASSLGRGGPNEQFF.

CDR3 nucleotides: TGTGCCAGCTCACTCACAGGGGGCACTGAAGCTTTCTTT. Protein sequence: CASSLTGGTEAFF. This chain connects TRBV18 to TRBJ1-1; TRBD1 matches at 8 bases. The CDR3 is made up of 13 amino acids. Germline CDR1 reads KGHSH; CDR2 reads LQKENI. V shed 4 bases and J 4 bases; nucleotides not matched to a gene: 2.

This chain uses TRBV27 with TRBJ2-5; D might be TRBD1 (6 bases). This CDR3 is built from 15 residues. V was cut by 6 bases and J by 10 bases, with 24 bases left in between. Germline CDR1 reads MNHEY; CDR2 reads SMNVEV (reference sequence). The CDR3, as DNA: TGTGCCAGCAGCGACCGCGATCCCCGACAGGACATCCAGTACTTC. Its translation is CASSDRDPRQDIQYF.

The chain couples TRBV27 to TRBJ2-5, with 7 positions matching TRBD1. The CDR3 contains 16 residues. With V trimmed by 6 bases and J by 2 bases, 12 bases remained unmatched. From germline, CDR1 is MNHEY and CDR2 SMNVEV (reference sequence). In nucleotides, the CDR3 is TGTGCCAGCAGCGGACCCGGGACAGCCCATCAAGAGACCCAGTACTTC. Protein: CASSGPGTAHQETQYF.

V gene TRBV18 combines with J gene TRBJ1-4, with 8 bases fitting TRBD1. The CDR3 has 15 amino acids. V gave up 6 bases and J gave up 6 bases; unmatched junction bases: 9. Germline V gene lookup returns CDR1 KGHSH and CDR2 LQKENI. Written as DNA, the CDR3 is TGTGCCAGCTCCGCCCTCAGGGGGCCTGATGAAAAACTGTTTTTT. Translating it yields CASSALRGPDEKLFF.

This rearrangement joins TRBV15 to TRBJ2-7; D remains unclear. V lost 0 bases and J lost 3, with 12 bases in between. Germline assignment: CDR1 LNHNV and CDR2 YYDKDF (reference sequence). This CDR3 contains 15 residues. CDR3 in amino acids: CATSRDPVSIYEQYF. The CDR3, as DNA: TGTGCCACCAGCAGAGATCCAGTTTCAATCTACGAGCAGTACTTC. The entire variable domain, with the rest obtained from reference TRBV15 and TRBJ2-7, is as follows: DAMVIQNPRYQVTQFGKPVTLSCSQTLNHNVMYWYQQKSSQAPKLLFHYYDKDFNNEADTPDNFQSRRPNTSFCFLDIRSPGLGDTAMYLCATSRDPVSIYEQYFGPGTRLTVT.

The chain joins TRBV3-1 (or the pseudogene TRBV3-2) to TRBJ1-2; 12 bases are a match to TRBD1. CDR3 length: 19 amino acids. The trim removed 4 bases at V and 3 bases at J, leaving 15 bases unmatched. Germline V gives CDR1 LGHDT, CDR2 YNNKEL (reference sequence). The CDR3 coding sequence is TGTGCCAGCAGCCGGCTAAATCCGGGACAGGGGGCGATTGACTATGGCTACACCTTC. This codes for CASSRLNPGQGAIDYGYTF.

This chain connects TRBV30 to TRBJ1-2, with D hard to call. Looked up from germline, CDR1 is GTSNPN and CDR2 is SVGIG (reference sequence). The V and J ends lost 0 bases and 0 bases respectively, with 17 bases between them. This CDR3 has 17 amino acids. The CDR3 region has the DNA TGTGCCTGGAGTGTAGGATTAGGAGGCTTAGCTAACTATGGCTACACCTTC. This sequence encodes CAWSVGLGGLANYGYTF.

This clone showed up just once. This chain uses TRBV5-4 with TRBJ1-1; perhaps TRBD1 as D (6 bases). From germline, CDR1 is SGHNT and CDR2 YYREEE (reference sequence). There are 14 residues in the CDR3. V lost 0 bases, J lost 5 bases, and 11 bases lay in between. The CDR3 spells CASSLARQGTEAFF. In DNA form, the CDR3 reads TGTGCCAGCAGCTTGGCTAGGCAGGGGACTGAAGCTTTCTTT.

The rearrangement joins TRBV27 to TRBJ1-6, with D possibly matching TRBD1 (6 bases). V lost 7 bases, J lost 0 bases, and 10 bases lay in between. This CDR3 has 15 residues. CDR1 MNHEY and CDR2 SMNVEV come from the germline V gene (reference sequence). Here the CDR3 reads CASTTGSSYNSPLHF. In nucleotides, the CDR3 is TGTGCCAGCACCACAGGGAGCTCCTATAATTCACCCCTCCACTTT.

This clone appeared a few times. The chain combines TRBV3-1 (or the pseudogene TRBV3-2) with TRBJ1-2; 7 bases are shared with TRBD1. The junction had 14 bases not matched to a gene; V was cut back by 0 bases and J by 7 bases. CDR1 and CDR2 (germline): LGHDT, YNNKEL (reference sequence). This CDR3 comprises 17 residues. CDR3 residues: CASSQDLRRQGRRGYTF. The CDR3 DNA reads TGTGCCAGCAGCCAAGATTTAAGGAGACAGGGTCGGCGTGGCTACACCTTC.

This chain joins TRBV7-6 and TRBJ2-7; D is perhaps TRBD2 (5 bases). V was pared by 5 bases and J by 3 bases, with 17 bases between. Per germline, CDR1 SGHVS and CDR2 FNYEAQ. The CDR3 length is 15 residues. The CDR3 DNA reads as TGTGCCAGCAGCGATCCAGGAGGCTTCTACTACGAGCAGTACTTC. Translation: CASSDPGGFYYEQYF.

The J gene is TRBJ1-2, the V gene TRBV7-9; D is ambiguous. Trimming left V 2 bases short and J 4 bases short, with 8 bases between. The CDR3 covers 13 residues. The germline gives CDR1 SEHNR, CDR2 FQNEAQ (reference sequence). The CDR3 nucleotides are TGTGCCAGCAGCTTAATGATGAGCTATGGCTACACCTTC. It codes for CASSLMMSYGYTF. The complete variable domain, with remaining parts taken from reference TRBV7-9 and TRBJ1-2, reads DTGVSQNPRHKITKRGQNVTFRCDPISEHNRLYWYRQTLGQGPEFLTYFQNEAQLEKSRLLSDRFSAERPKGSFSTLEIQRTEQGDSAMYLCASSLMMSYGYTFGSGTRLTVV.

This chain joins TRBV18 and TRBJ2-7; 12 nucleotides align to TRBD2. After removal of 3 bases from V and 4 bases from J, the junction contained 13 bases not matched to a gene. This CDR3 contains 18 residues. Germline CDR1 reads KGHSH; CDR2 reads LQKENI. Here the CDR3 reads CASSPLELAGGPTYEQYF. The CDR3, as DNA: TGTGCCAGCTCACCGTTAGAGCTAGCGGGAGGGCCAACATACGAGCAGTACTTC.

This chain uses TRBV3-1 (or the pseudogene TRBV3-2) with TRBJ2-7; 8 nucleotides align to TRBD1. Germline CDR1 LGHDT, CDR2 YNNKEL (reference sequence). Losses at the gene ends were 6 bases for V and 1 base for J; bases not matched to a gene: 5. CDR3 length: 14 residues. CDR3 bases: TGTGCCAGCAGTCCCGGGACAGGATCCTACGAGCAGTACTTC. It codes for CASSPGTGSYEQYF.

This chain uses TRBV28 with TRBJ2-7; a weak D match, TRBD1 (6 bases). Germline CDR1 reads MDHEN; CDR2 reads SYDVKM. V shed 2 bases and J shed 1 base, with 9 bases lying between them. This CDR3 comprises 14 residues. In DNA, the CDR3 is TGTGCCAGCAGTTTACACCAGGGGTCCTACGAGCAGTACTTC. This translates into CASSLHQGSYEQYF.

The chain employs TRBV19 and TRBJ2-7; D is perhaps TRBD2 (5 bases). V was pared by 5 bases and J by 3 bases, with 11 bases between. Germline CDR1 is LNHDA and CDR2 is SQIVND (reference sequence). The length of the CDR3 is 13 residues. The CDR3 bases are TGTGCCAGTAGTCCCACGAGCGGCTACGAGCAGTACTTC. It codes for CASSPTSGYEQYF.

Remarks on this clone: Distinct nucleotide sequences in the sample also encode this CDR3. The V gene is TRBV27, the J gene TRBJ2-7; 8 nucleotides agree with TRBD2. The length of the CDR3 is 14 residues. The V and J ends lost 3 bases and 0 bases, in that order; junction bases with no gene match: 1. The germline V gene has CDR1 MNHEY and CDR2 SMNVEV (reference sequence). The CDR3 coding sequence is TGTGCCAGCAGTTTCGCGGGGGGCTCCTACGAGCAGTACTTC. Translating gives CASSFAGGSYEQYF.

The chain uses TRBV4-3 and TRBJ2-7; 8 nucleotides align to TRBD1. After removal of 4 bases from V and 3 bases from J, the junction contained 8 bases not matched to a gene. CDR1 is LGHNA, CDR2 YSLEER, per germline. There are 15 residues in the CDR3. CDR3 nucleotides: TGCGCCAGCAGCCGGGAACCTACAGGGGGCTACGAGCAGTACTTC. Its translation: CASSREPTGGYEQYF.

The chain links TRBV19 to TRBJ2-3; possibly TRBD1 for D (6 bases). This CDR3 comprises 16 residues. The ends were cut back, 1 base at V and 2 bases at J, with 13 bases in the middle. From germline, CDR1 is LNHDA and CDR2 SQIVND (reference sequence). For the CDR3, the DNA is TGTGCCAGTAGTATAGTACGAGGGGACAACACAGATACGCAGTATTTT. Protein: CASSIVRGDNTDTQYF.

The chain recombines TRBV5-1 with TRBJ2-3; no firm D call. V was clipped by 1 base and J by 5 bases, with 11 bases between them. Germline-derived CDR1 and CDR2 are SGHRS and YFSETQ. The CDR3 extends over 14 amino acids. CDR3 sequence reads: CASSLKSHGDTQYF. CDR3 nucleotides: TGCGCCAGCAGCTTGAAAAGCCATGGAGATACGCAGTATTTT.

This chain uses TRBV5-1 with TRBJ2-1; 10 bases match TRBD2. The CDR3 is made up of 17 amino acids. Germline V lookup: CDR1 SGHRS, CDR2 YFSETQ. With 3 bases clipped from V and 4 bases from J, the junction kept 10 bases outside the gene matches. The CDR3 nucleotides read TGCGCCAGCAGCTACCGCACTAGCGGGAAAGTATACAATGAGCAGTTCTTC. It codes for CASSYRTSGKVYNEQFF.